This T cell receptor beta chain was captured by sequencing in a study of shared clonotypes between healthy human individuals. Unsorted PBMC DNA was run through sequencing on ten immunoSEQ deep assay plates. Assay: immunoSEQ multiplex PCR; the TCRdb copy retains only in-frame clones and omits some. The sample records 400,000 to 500,000 clones, around 80% being singletons. Tens of millions of PBMCs were counted before genomic DNA extraction. The V segment lost 4 bases and the J segment 7 bases; nucleotides outside the gene matches: 9. Germline lookup yields CDR1 GTSNPN and CDR2 SVGIG (reference sequence). This CDR3 is 14 amino acids long.

The chain combines TRBV30 with TRBJ1-4, with 7 bases matching TRBD1. The receptor was derived from a woman aged 35 to 49 in good health. Some clones in this sample may be carry-over from other donors' samples. Sequenced input: PBMCs. The CDR3 region is CAWTSTGVGEKLFF. The CDR3 DNA reads TGTGCCTGGACCTCAACAGGGGTGGGTGAAAAACTGTTTTTT.